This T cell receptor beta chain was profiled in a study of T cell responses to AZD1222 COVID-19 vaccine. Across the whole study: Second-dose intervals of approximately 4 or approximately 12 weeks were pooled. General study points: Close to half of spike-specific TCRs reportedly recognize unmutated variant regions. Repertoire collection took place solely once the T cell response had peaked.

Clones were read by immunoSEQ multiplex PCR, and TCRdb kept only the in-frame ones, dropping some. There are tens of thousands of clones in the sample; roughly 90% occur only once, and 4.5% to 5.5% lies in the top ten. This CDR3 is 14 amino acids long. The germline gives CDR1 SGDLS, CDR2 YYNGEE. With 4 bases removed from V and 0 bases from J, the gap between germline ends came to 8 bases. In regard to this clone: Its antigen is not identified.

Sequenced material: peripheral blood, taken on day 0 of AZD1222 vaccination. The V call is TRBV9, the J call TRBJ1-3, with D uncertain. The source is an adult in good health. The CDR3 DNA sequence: TGTGCCAGCAGCACAACTAGCTCTGGAAACACCATATATTTT. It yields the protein CASSTTSSGNTIYF.